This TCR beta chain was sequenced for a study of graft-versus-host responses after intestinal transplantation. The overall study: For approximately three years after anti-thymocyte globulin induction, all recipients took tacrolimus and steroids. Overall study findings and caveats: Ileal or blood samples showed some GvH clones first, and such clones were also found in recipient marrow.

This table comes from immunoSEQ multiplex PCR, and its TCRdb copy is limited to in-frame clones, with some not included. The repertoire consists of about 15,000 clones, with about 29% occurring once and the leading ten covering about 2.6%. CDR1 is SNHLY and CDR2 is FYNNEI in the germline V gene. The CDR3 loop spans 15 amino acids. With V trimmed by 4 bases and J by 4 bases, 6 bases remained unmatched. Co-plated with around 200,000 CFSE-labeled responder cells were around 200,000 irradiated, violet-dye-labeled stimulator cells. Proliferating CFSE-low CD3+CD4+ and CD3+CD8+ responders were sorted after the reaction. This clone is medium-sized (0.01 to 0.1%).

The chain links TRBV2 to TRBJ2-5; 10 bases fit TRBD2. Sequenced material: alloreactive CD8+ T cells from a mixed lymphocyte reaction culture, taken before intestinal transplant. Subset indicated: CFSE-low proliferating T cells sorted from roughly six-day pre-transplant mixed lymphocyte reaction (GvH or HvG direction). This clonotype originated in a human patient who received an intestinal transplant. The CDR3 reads CASSASGGAGETQYF. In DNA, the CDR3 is TGTGCCAGCAGTGCGAGCGGGGGGGCAGGAGAGACCCAGTACTTC.